This TCR beta chain was retrieved from a study of T cells after posttransplantation cyclophosphamide. Study-wide points: Donor-recipient repertoire similarity was low at 1-2 months, rising over year one.

Generated by immunoSEQ multiplex PCR, the TCRdb table keeps only in-frame clones and is missing some. The repertoire consists of about 52,000 clones, with about 86% occurring once and the leading ten covering 2.8%. The V and J ends lost 5 bases and 4 bases respectively, with 18 bases between them. The CDR3 runs 15 residues. Germline V gene lookup returns CDR1 MNHEY and CDR2 SMNVEV (reference sequence). With regard to this clone: Its cognate antigen is unknown.

Specimen: PBMCs. This TCR derives from a man aged 30-40 years with a blood cancer, CMV-positive, and with a related stem cell donor. The chain joins TRBV27 to TRBJ2-7; no reliable D call. CDR3 sequence reads: CASSGVGRNLYEQYF. The CDR3 region has the DNA TGTGCCAGCAGTGGAGTAGGTCGGAACCTGTACGAGCAGTACTTC.